The rows below give T cell receptor beta chains drawn from one sample of a study of Graves' ophthalmopathy and Graves' hyperthyroidism. Via MiXCR, TCRdb re-called the multiplex PCR reads, giving one row per CDR3 protein. The table lists hundreds of thousands of distinct CDR3 sequences, roughly 21% of them singletons, with approximately 3% in the top ten. Sequenced sample: peripheral blood. The receptors shown here come from a young woman with stable Graves' hyperthyroidism. Each CDR3 is given with its conserved first and last residue. D genes are given only for firm matches. The size field reads once, few, many, or a class for an expanded clone.

clone_size j_call v_call d_call cdr3_nt cdr3_aa
many TRBJ2-7 TRBV5-6 TRBD2 TGTGCCAGCAGTCTTAGACCGGGACTAGAATTGGGCGAGCAGTACTTC CASSLRPGLELGEQYF
many TRBJ1-6 TRBV6-5 TRBD1 TGTGCCAGCAGTCACGACAGGGGAGCCTCACCCCTCCACTTT CASSHDRGASPLHF
many TRBJ2-5 TRBV13 . TGTGCCAGCGGCCCAGCGCGGGAGACCCAGTACTTC CASGPARETQYF
many TRBJ2-7 TRBV10-3 TRBD2 TGTGCCATCAGTGGGACTAGCGGGACCCTGACGACCTACTTC CAISGTSGTLTTYF
many TRBJ2-2 TRBV7-9 . TGTGCCAGTGGACGAAGGGTCACCGGGGAGCTGTTTTTT CASGRRVTGELFF
many TRBJ2-7 TRBV2 . TGTGCCAGCAGTGGGCTGGGAGAGGACTCCTACGAGCAGTACTTC CASSGLGEDSYEQYF
many TRBJ2-5 TRBV7-9 . TGTGCCAGCAGCCTGCAAGGTCCGTTGGGGGAGACCCAGTACTTC CASSLQGPLGETQYF
many TRBJ1-2 TRBV20-1 . TGCAGTGCTAGTATAGGGAACTATGGCTACACCTTC CSASIGNYGYTF
many TRBJ1-2 TRBV18 . TGTGCCAGCTCCCTACGACTGGATGGCTACACCTTC CASSLRLDGYTF
once TRBJ2-7 TRBV11-3 . TGTGCCAGCAGCTGGCAAGGGTCCTACGAGCAGTACTTC CASSWQGSYEQYF